At least ten counts were recorded for the clone carrying this TCR beta chain. The data derive from a study of identical twins. MiXCR, run by TCRdb on the 5' RACE reads, gives a single entry per CDR3 protein. The data contain 200,000 to 300,000 distinct CDR3 sequences, over 9.5% of them singletons. The sequence was obtained from a man between 45 and 60 years old in good health. Material: memory T cells sorted from blood.

CDR3 coding DNA: TGTGCCAGCAGCCAAGGGGGGTATCCCCTATCACCCCTCCACTTT. Encoded protein: CASSQGGYPLSPLHF. This rearrangement joins TRBV14 to TRBJ1-6, with D possibly being TRBD1 (5 bases). The CDR3 runs 15 residues. V was trimmed by 1 base and J by 10 bases, leaving 14 bases between them. Per the germline V gene, CDR1 is SGHDN and CDR2 is FVKESK.